This entry lists 17 T cell receptor beta chains sequenced from one sample in a study of CD4+ T cells in melanoma. Repertoires were generated with immunoSEQ multiplex PCR, while TCRdb's copy carries only in-frame clones and drops some. The data show around 55,000 clones, almost 70% seen once. The sample taken for sequencing was tumor tissue. These receptor sequences come from a human donor with melanoma.

The chain is built from TRBV6-1 and TRBJ2-1; the match to TRBD2 covers 13 bases. Trimming took 6 bases from V and 7 from J; bases not matched to a gene: 6. CDR3 length: 15 amino acids. Germline V gene sequence: CDR1 MNHNS, CDR2 SASEGT. The CDR3 nucleotides read TGTGCCAGCAGCGGACTAGCGGGGGCGGGGAATGAGCAGTTCTTC. Amino acid sequence: CASSGLAGAGNEQFF.

DNA for the CDR3: TGTGCCAGCAGTCCCAGAATTTGGACAGGTCAAGAGACCCAGTACTTC. It encodes CASSPRIWTGQETQYF. J is TRBJ2-5 and V is TRBV7-9, with 7 bases identical to TRBD1. The length of the CDR3 is 16 residues. Germline-derived CDR1 and CDR2 are SEHNR and FQNEAQ (reference sequence). J gave up 2 bases and V 6 bases, and 12 bases lay outside the gene matches.

The CDR3 DNA sequence: TGTGCCAGCAGTCGCGGCTTGGGCACAGATACGCAGTATTTT. Translated, it gives CASSRGLGTDTQYF. The chain carries TRBV6-6 and TRBJ2-3, with no clear D. Germline V CDR1 and CDR2: MNHNY, SVGAGI (reference sequence). This CDR3 comprises 14 residues. V lost 5 bases and J 1 base, leaving 10 bases between the germline ends.

The rearrangement links TRBV7-9 to TRBJ2-5; 8 bases agree with TRBD2. The junction had 10 bases not matched to a gene; V was cut back by 2 bases and J by 2 bases. This CDR3 contains 17 residues. In germline, CDR1 is SEHNR, CDR2 FQNEAQ (reference sequence). In nucleotides, the CDR3 is TGTGCCAGCAGCTTACCGGTATTAGGCGGGGGGCAAGAGACCCAGTACTTC. Amino acid sequence: CASSLPVLGGGQETQYF.

With regard to this clone: Other DNA variants within this sample encode the same CDR3. The V call is TRBV7-2, the J call TRBJ1-1, with D maybe TRBD1 (5 bases). The V end lost 0 bases, the J end lost 0 bases, and 5 bases lay between the germline ends. In germline, CDR1 is SGHTA, CDR2 FQGNSA. This CDR3 spans 14 amino acids. This chain's CDR3 is CASSLATVNTEAFF. CDR3 in DNA: TGTGCCAGCAGCTTAGCGACAGTGAACACTGAAGCTTTCTTT.

V usage is TRBV15 and J usage is TRBJ2-7; 7 nucleotides match TRBD1. V shed 1 base and J 6 bases; nucleotides not matched to a gene: 6. Germline V gene data show CDR1 as LNHNV and CDR2 as YYDKDF (reference sequence). CDR3 length: 14 amino acids. The CDR3 sequence is CATSRATGAAEQYF. CDR3 sequence (DNA): TGTGCCACCAGCAGAGCCACAGGGGCCGCCGAGCAGTACTTC.

The genes are TRBV14 and TRBJ2-3; 7 nucleotides align to TRBD1. Per the germline V gene, CDR1 is SGHDN and CDR2 is FVKESK. The CDR3 is made up of 15 amino acids. V gave up 5 bases and J gave up 2 bases; unmatched junction bases: 7. CDR3 nucleotide sequence: TGTGCCAGCAGCAGGGGGCTCGTTGTCACAGATACGCAGTATTTT. Amino acid sequence: CASSRGLVVTDTQYF. Combining the CDR3 with reference TRBV14 and TRBJ2-3 gives the whole variable domain EAGVTQFPSHSVIEKGQTVTLRCDPISGHDNLYWYRRVMGKEIKFLLHFVKESKQDESGMPNNRFLAERTGGTYSTLKVQPAELEDSGVYFCASSRGLVVTDTQYFGPGTRLTVL.

About this clone: This sample includes further DNA sequences coding for the same CDR3. The chain carries TRBV5-1 and TRBJ2-7; D gene ambiguous. V lost 4 bases, J lost 2 bases, and 7 bases lay in between. This CDR3 has 12 residues. CDR1 is SGHRS and CDR2 is YFSETQ in the germline V gene. The CDR3 reads CASSPDTYEQYF. The CDR3 DNA is TGCGCCAGCAGCCCCGACACCTACGAGCAGTACTTC.

The V call is TRBV4-3, the J call TRBJ2-1; 7 nucleotides align to TRBD1. From germline, CDR1 is LGHNA and CDR2 YSLEER. The length of the CDR3 is 11 residues. After removal of 1 base from V and 15 bases from J, the junction contained 3 bases not matched to a gene. Here the CDR3 reads CASSQGQGVFF. CDR3 DNA: TGCGCCAGCAGCCAAGGCCAGGGGGTGTTCTTC.

V usage is TRBV9 and J usage is TRBJ2-1; D not resolved. The V and J ends lost 0 bases and 4 bases respectively, with 5 bases between them. Germline assignment: CDR1 SGDLS and CDR2 YYNGEE. The CDR3 has 13 amino acids. The CDR3 protein is CASSVAGYNEQFF. Here the CDR3 DNA reads TGTGCCAGCAGCGTAGCCGGGTACAATGAGCAGTTCTTC.

The genes are TRBV4-3 and TRBJ2-7, with unresolved D. Germline loops: CDR1 LGHNA, CDR2 YSLEER. The CDR3 sequence is 14 residues long. Between the trimmed V and J ends, which lost 0 bases and 0 bases, there was a span of 6 bases. The CDR3 nucleotides read TGCGCCAGCAGCCAAGAACAGCACTCCTACGAGCAGTACTTC. It codes for CASSQEQHSYEQYF.

This clone appeared many times. The chain carries TRBV29-1 and TRBJ1-1, with unresolved D. CDR3 length: 12 residues. Per the germline V gene, CDR1 is SQVTM and CDR2 is ANQGSEA. V lost 7 bases and J 6 bases, leaving 15 bases between the germline ends. The CDR3 DNA is TGCAGCGCCCTCGGCCTGGAGGCTGAAGCTTTCTTT. As protein: CSALGLEAEAFF.

The chain employs TRBV7-9 and TRBJ1-3; D gene ambiguous. The CDR3 has 14 residues. Trimming pared 5 bases from V and 0 bases from J, leaving 8 bases between. Germline V gene lookup returns CDR1 SEHNR and CDR2 FQNEAQ (reference sequence). The chain's CDR3 is CASSRTASGNTIYF. CDR3 bases: TGTGCCAGCAGCCGAACAGCCTCTGGAAACACCATATATTTT.

A remark on this clone: One end of the junction does not line up with germline, which may come from a read error. This chain joins TRBV5-4 and TRBJ2-7; TRBD2 agrees at 10 bases. The germline V gene encodes CDR1 SGHNT and CDR2 YYREEE (reference sequence). This CDR3 contains 12 residues. The CDR3 is CASSLAGGAENF. The CDR3 DNA follows: TGTGCCAGCAGCTTAGCGGGGGGGGCCGAGAACTTC.

The chain has TRBV9 and TRBJ2-3, with TRBD1 identical over 8 bases. In germline, CDR1 is SGDLS, CDR2 YYNGEE. The trim removed 3 bases at V and 6 bases at J, leaving 9 bases unmatched. The CDR3 covers 15 residues. The CDR3 sequence is CASSADRGRRDTQYF. The CDR3 DNA is TGTGCCAGCAGCGCCGACAGGGGCCGGCGGGATACGCAGTATTTT. Together with reference TRBV9 and TRBJ2-3, the CDR3 gives the full variable domain: DSGVTQTPKHLITATGQRVTLRCSPRSGDLSVYWYQQSLDQGLQFLIQYYNGEERAKGNILERFSAQQFPDLHSELNLSSLELGDSALYFCASSADRGRRDTQYFGPGTRLTVL.

With regard to this clone: Different DNA sequences within this sample yield the same CDR3. The gene calls are TRBV30 and TRBJ2-3, with a possible D match to TRBD2 (7 bases). CDR1 and CDR2 from the germline V gene are GTSNPN and SVGIG (reference sequence). CDR3 length: 14 residues. Trimming shortened V by 0 bases and J by 1 base, and 8 bases separated the two germline ends. The CDR3 DNA reads TGTGCCTGGAGTGTAGGGGGGGGCACAGATACGCAGTATTTT. Encoded protein: CAWSVGGGTDTQYF.

The rearrangement joins TRBV6-6 to TRBJ2-7; D may be TRBD1 (6 bases). The CDR3 covers 13 residues. The V gene lost 10 bases and the J gene lost 1 base, with 14 bases spanning the gap. CDR1 MNHNY and CDR2 SVGAGI come from the germline V gene (reference sequence). The CDR3 loop is CATAWDTSYEQYF. In DNA, the CDR3 is TGTGCCACCGCATGGGACACTTCCTACGAGCAGTACTTC.